This T cell receptor beta chain originates from a study of shared clonotypes between healthy human individuals (TCRdb year 2020). Concerning the study at large: A few men and a couple of women, aged 18 to 49 years, made up the cohort. For each donor, CD4 naive and CD4 memory were each run on three plates, CD8 naive on two plates, and CD8 memory on one plate. To estimate repertoire size and how much clonotypes are shared between individuals, the study performed deep sequencing of blood TCR repertoires from 4 to 6 healthy adults. To increase sequencing depth and limit assay-specific biases, TCR repertoire library preparation and sequencing were carried out by different laboratories using diverse techniques. Leukapheresis yielded between about 0.8 and 9.5 billion PBMCs per donor. The research as a whole found: Sampling was restricted to blood, and TCR repertoires in tissue are likely to differ from TCR repertoires in blood. Based on pairwise subsampling, the degree of clonotype sharing among donors was expected to be affected by sequencing depth. Naive subsets generally had larger estimated clonotype richness than memory subsets. Rarefaction of sorted-subset datasets indicated incomplete sequencing despite the large sequencing depth. Compared with non-shared clonotypes, the clonotypes found in all four sorted-subset donors had higher generation probabilities. When four donors were compared, the shared fraction of clonotypes was about 5.4% for naive CD4, less than 4% for naive CD8, roughly 2.5% for memory CD4, and around 0.37% for memory CD8. Because the study included a small number of donors, the genetic and exposure-history diversity represented was limited.

Healthy HIV-negative adults with no recently reported acute infections or vaccinations were included as donors. All donors were Caucasian adults living in Nashville, Tennessee, USA. CD4+ T cells were enriched through magnetic negative selection, after which naive cells were positively selected on CD45RA and the remaining negative fraction served as the memory subset. Blood was obtained by leukapheresis, after which PBMCs were separated by Ficoll-Histopaque density gradient centrifugation and cryopreserved in liquid nitrogen vapor phase. Analytical flow cytometry was used to check the purity and quantity of every magnetically sorted T cell population. Each sorted fraction had its genomic DNA isolated and then quantified by UV absorbance on a Nanodrop 2000c. The germline V gene gives CDR1 as SNHLY and CDR2 as FYNNEI. Spanning cysteine to phenylalanine, the CDR3 consists of 16 amino acids. This entry keeps only the CDR3 DNA: 48 bases, framed from base 1. Trimming removed 5 bases from V and 8 bases from J; the gene matches leave 13 bases unexplained.

TCR CDR3 regions were amplified from genomic DNA by multiplex PCR using the deep immunoSEQ assay. Extracted genomic DNA from each cell subset was distributed evenly across all wells of several immunoSEQ 96-well plates, and each plate was treated as a replicate. For sorted subsets, each replicate PCR was loaded with 200 to 250 ng genomic DNA, equivalent to approximately 27,000 T cell genomes. The purified libraries were quantified using a Qubit 3.0 fluorometer, sized with a Bioanalyzer 2100, and then quantified again using the KAPA Library Quantification kit. Each immunoSEQ 96-well plate was sequenced on its own single-read 150-cycle Illumina NextSeq 550 flow cell. The authors' analysis ran thus. Because the immunoSEQ output included only junctional sequences and no quality scores, the filtering could not be the same as the filtering used for full-length reads. Sequences were annotated with PyIR, a Python wrapper for IgBLAST v1.9, using IMGT germline references to assign V/J genes and CDR3. Reads were filtered out if the reads had weak V/J assignments (E-value above 1e-6), no CDR3, stop codons, out-of-frame junctions, or ambiguous translated residues. V3J clonotypes were defined by identical inferred V gene, J gene, and CDR3 amino acid sequence. Percentage overlap between repertoires was computed as shared unique clonotypes divided by the size of the smaller repertoire. Richness of each repertoire was evaluated using RTK rarefaction, the Chao1 estimator, and Recon v2.1 estimates of unobserved clonotypes. OLGA was used to compute generation probabilities for all TCRbeta clonotypes that the gDNA method yielded from a handful of donors. TCRdb holds this immuneACCESS table with in-frame rearrangements only. Some clones are missing; in checked studies, unresolved V genes explain under half, and the rest has no known cause. That table gives V, J and clone size, and the DNA gave D and trimming. The sample table holds a few million clones, of which approximately 92% were seen once. The top ten constitute around 0.14% of the sample.

Comments on this clone: The antigen it binds to is not known. It has no much larger one-base neighbor in the sample; base qualities were not kept.

Sequencing was carried out using naive CD4+ T cells sorted from blood. The intended sense of this specimen's cell subset or site label: CD45RA+ positively selected. The chain was built from TRBV2 and TRBJ1-2; 11 bases in between match TRBD1. The clonotype was recovered from a man aged 18-30 years in good health. The DNA reads as follows: TGTGCCAGCAGTTTGGTAACGGGACAGGGGGATCGAGGCTACACCTTC. It translates as CASSLVTGQGDRGYTF.